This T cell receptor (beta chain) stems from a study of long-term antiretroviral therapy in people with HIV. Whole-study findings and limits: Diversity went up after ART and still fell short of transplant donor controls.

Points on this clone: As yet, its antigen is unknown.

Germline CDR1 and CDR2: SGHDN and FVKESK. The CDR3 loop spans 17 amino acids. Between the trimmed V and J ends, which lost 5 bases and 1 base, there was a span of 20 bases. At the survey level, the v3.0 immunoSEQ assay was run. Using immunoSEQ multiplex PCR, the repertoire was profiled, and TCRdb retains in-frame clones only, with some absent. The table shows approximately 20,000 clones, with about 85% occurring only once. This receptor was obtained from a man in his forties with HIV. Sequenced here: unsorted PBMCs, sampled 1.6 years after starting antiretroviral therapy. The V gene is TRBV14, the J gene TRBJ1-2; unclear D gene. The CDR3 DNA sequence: TGTGCCAGCAGCGCCTCGCATCCGGTCAGAGTTAACTATGGCTACACCTTC. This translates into CASSASHPVRVNYGYTF.